The 5 T cell receptor beta chains in this list originate from one sample, sequenced in a study of shared clonotypes between healthy human individuals. The protocol was immunoSEQ multiplex PCR, while the TCRdb copy is restricted to in-frame clones and leaves out a portion. The sample lists some 510,000 clones, roughly 78% occurring once. The sequenced material came from PBMCs. The receptors originated from a woman aged 40 to 50 in good health. Some clones in this sample may be carry-over from other donors' samples.

V gene TRBV6-6 combines with J gene TRBJ2-7; D may correspond to TRBD1 or TRBD2 (6 bases each). CDR1 is MNHNY, CDR2 SVGAGI, per germline (reference sequence). V was trimmed by 5 bases and J by 6 bases, leaving 8 bases between them. This CDR3 spans 11 amino acids. The CDR3 DNA is TGTGCCAGCAGTGGAGGGGGCGAGCAGTACTTC. It yields the protein CASSGGGEQYF.

V gene TRBV5-4 combines with J gene TRBJ2-1; 11 bases agree with TRBD2. CDR3 length: 14 amino acids. V shed 2 bases and J 6 bases; nucleotides not matched to a gene: 1. Germline CDR1 reads SGHNT; CDR2 reads YYREEE (reference sequence). The CDR3 loop reads CASSFGLAGNEQFF. As DNA, the CDR3 is TGTGCCAGCAGCTTTGGACTAGCGGGCAATGAGCAGTTCTTC.

This rearrangement joins TRBV6-6 to TRBJ2-7; D unclear. The germline V and J ends were trimmed by 2 bases and 3 bases, with 8 bases remaining between them. In germline, CDR1 is MNHNY, CDR2 SVGAGI (reference sequence). CDR3 length: 13 amino acids. The CDR3 is CASSYPPRYEQYF. CDR3 sequence (DNA): TGTGCCAGCAGTTACCCCCCACGCTACGAGCAGTACTTC.

This chain connects TRBV2 to TRBJ1-1; D not resolved. V was cut by 6 bases and J by 1 base, with 15 bases left in between. Germline V CDR1 and CDR2: SNHLY, FYNNEI. The CDR3 runs 15 residues. The CDR3 DNA follows: TGTGCCAGCAGCTCCGAGAGGTCTGGGAACACTGAAGCTTTCTTT. This sequence encodes CASSSERSGNTEAFF.

This clone has just a few counts. This chain uses TRBV28 with TRBJ2-7; 9 positions agree with TRBD1. The CDR3 is made up of 13 amino acids. V shed 6 bases, J shed 2 bases, and the junction held 2 bases outside the gene matches. CDR1 is MDHEN and CDR2 is SYDVKM in the germline V gene. The DNA of the CDR3 is TGTGCCAGCAGGCGACAGGGGGCCTACGAGCAGTACTTC. It specifies CASRRQGAYEQYF.